This T cell receptor (beta chain) was retrieved from a study of human CD8 memory T cell subsets (dated by TCRdb to about 2020). Some background on the complete study: To assess clonal relationships, the TCRbeta repertoires of stem-like (TSTEM), progenitor exhausted-like (TPEX) and effector memory CD8+ T cell subsets were compared. TCRbeta repertoires were obtained from five to seven donors, each contributing TSTEM, TPEX and effector memory subsets. Study-wide findings and limitations: TSTEM and TPEX subsets showed similarly high normalized Shannon-Wiener diversity, whereas effector memory subsets were comparatively less diverse. Based on Chao1 estimates, TSTEM subsets appeared to have greater repertoire diversity than TPEX subsets, which may reflect a broader range of specificities. Sequencing was limited to TCRbeta chains, and the repertoire comparisons were based on about 6 donors analyzed with paired t-tests and Bonferroni correction. Both stem-like subsets shared clonotypes with effector memory cells, but TSTEM and TPEX repertoires overlapped minimally, suggesting distinct antigen spectra.

The instrument given in TCRdb is NextSeq 550. A Human TCR Profiling Kit was used to prepare UMI-labeled 5' RACE TCRbeta libraries. The same number of PCR cycles was used to prepare all TCRbeta libraries in parallel. The study's processing was this. Each TCRbeta library contained between 3,000 and 18,000 functional CDR3beta clonotypes. MIGEC 1.2.9 handled UMI extraction and consensus assembly, with a minimum of three reads required per UMI. MiXCR 3.0.3 was used to extract in-frame CDR3beta repertoires. After each sample was downsampled to 42,000 randomly selected UMIs, diversity metrics were computed in VDJtools 1.2.1. For the top 3,000 clones of each sample pair, the repertoire overlap metrics D, R and F2 were calculated in VDJtools. TCRdb reprocessed the reads into one record per CDR3 protein sequence, lacking DNA. The V and J calls come from TCRdb's annotation, not from the publication. This sample's table carries some 6,300 distinct CDR3 sequences. The ten most abundant clones make up roughly 22% of the sample.

As concerns this clonotype: Its antigen is unknown.

Via the germline V gene, CDR1 is SGDLS and CDR2 YYNGEE. The CDR3 starts with the cysteine, ends with the phenylalanine, and has 16 residues. DNA was not recorded. CCR7+ PD-1- TIGIT- cells were the ones classified as stem-like memory CD8+ T cells (TSTEM). Density gradient separation was used to isolate peripheral blood mononuclear cells from buffy coats of healthy donors. Negative magnetic separation using EasySep or MojoSort CD8+ T cell isolation kits was how the study enriched total CD8+ T cells. For each subset, total RNA was extracted using an RNeasy Mini Kit from duplicate vials of some 160,000 sorted CD8+ T cells. PBMCs were used either fresh or after being cryopreserved in fetal bovine serum containing around 9.4% DMSO. Fluorescence-activated cell sorting on a FACSAria III was used to sort CD8+ T cell subsets to purity.

The clonotype originates from a human donor in good health. Sequencing was carried out using CD8+ stem-like memory T cells (TSCM and TCM) sorted from PBMCs. Sample cell subset or site, as interpreted from the label and publication: stem-like memory CD8 T cells (TSTEM), CCR7+ PD-1- TIGIT-. This chain joins TRBV9 to TRBJ1-5; checking the TCRdb D call of TRBD1 is not possible without DNA. CDR3 region: CASSPGKGLSNQPQHF.